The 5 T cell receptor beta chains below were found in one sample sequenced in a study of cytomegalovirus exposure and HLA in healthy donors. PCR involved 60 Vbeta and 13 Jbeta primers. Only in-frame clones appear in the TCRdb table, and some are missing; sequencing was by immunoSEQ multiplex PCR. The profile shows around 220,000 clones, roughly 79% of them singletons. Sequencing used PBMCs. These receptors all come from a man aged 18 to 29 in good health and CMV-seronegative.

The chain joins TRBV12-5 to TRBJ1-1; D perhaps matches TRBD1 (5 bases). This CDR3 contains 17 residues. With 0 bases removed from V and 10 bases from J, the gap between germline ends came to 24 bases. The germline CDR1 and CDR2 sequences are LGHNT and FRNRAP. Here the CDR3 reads CASGLVINPAGSLGAFF. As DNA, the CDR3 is TGTGCTAGTGGTTTGGTAATTAACCCAGCAGGGTCGTTGGGAGCTTTCTTT.

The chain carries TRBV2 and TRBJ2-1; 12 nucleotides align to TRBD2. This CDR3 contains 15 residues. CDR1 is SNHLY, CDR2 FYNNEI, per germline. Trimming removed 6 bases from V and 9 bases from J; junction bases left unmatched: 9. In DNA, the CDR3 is TGTGCCAGCAGCGATCCTAGCGGGGGGGCCATTGAGCAGTTCTTC. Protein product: CASSDPSGGAIEQFF.

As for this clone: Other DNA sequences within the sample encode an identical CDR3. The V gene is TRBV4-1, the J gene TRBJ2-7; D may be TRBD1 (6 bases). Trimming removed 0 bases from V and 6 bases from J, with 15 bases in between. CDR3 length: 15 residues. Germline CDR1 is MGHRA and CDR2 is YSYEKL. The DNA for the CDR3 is TGCGCCAGCAGCCAAGATTCAACAGGGCCCTCCGAGCAGTACTTC. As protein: CASSQDSTGPSEQYF.

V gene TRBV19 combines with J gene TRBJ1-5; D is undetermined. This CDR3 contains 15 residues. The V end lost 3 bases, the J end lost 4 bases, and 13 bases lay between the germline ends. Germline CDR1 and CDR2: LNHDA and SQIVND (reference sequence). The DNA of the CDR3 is TGTGCCAGTAGTATTTCGGAGGTTATTAATCAGCCCCAGCATTTT. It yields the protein CASSISEVINQPQHF.

CDR3 in amino acids: CASRRGASSTDTQYF. As DNA, the CDR3 is TGCGCCAGCAGAAGGGGTGCTTCTAGCACAGATACGCAGTATTTT. V gene TRBV5-1 combines with J gene TRBJ2-3; maybe TRBD1 (5 bases). Germline values: CDR1 SGHRS, CDR2 YFSETQ. This CDR3 spans 15 amino acids. V gave up 5 bases and J gave up 0 bases, with 13 bases separating them.